This passage covers 4 T cell receptor beta chains from one sample sequenced in a study of identical twins. TCRdb reanalysed the 5' RACE reads using MiXCR and keeps one entry per CDR3 protein. The sample holds some 1,600,000 distinct CDR3 sequences, about 32% seen once. What was sequenced was cord blood. The receptors derive from a newborn girl in good health.

The rearrangement links TRBV28 to TRBJ2-5; D is unclear. The J call could be wrong; TRBJ2-7 is a better fit for the DNA end. Germline CDR1 MDHEN, CDR2 SYDVKM. CDR3 length: 14 residues. Here the CDR3 DNA reads TGTGCCACTACCGTCTCCGGTCGCCTATACGAGCAGTACTTC. This encodes CATTVSGRLYEQYF.

This rearrangement joins TRBV7-9 to TRBJ1-4, with 8 bases lining up with TRBD1. J lost 8 bases, V lost 5 bases, and 7 bases had no gene match. Germline V CDR1 and CDR2: SEHNR, FQNEAQ (reference sequence). The CDR3 is 14 amino acids. DNA of the CDR3: TGTGCCAGCAGCCAACCCGGGACAGGAGAAAAACTGTTTTTT. Translated, it gives CASSQPGTGEKLFF. The variable domain in full, with the rest retrieved from reference TRBV7-9 and TRBJ1-4, is DTGVSQNPRHKITKRGQNVTFRCDPISEHNRLYWYRQTLGQGPEFLTYFQNEAQLEKSRLLSDRFSAERPKGSFSTLEIQRTEQGDSAMYLCASSQPGTGEKLFFGSGTQLSVL.

The chain links TRBV10-3 to TRBJ2-5, with 13 bases fitting TRBD2. The CDR3 length is 15 residues. The germline CDR1 and CDR2 sequences are ENHRY and SYGVKD. Unmatched junction bases numbered 12, after V lost 6 bases and J lost 11 bases. This CDR3 reads CAIRRTSGSDNEQYF. CDR3 DNA sequence: TGTGCCATCAGACGGACTAGCGGGAGTGACAATGAGCAGTACTTC.

This clonotype has just a few counts. The chain joins TRBV25-1 to TRBJ2-2, with D possibly matching TRBD1 (6 bases). Per the germline V gene, CDR1 is MGHDK and CDR2 is SYGVNS. The CDR3 length is 13 residues. The V end was cut by 5 bases, the J end by 5 bases, with 9 bases between. This CDR3 is CASSHTGTGELFF. The CDR3 region has the DNA TGTGCCAGCAGTCACACAGGGACCGGGGAGCTGTTTTTT.